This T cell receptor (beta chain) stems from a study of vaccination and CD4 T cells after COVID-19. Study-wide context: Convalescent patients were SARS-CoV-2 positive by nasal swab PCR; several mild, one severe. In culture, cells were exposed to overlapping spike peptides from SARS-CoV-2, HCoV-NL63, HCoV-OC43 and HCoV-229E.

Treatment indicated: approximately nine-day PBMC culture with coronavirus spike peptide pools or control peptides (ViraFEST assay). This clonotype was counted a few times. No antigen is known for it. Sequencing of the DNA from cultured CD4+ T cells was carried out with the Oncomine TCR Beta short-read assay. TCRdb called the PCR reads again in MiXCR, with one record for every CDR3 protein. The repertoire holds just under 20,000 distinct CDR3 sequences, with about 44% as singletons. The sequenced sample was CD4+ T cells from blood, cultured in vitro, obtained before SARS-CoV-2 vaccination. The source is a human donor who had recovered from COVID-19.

Here the CDR3 DNA reads TGTGCCATCGTAAGTAGTTTGGGTAGTATGAACACTGAAGCTTTCTTT. It codes for CAIVSSLGSMNTEAFF. V gene TRBV10-3 combines with J gene TRBJ1-1; no firm D call. Looked up from germline, CDR1 is ENHRY and CDR2 is SYGVKD. With 8 bases removed from V and 0 bases from J, the gap between germline ends came to 19 bases. The length of the CDR3 is 16 residues.